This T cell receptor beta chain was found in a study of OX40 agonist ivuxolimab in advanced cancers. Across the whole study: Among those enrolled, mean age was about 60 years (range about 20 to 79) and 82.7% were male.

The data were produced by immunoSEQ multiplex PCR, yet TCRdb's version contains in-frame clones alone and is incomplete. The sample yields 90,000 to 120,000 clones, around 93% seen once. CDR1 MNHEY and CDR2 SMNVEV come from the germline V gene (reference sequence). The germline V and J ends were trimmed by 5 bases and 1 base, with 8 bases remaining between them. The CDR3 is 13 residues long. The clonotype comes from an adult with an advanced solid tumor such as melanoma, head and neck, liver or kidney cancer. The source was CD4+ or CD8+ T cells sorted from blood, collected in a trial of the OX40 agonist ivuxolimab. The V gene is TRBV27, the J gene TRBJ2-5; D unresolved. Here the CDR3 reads CASSPWGQETQYF. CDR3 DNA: TGTGCCAGCAGTCCATGGGGCCAAGAGACCCAGTACTTC.